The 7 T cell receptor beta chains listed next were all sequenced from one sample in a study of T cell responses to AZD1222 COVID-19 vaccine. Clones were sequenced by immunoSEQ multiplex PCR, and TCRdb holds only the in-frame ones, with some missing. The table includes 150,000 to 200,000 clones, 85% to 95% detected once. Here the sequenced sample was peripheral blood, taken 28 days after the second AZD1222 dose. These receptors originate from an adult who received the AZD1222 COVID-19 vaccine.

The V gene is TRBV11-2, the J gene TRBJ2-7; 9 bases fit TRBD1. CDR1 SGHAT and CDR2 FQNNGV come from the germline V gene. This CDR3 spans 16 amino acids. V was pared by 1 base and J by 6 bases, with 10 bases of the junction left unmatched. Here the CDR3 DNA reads TGTGCCAGCAGCTTAGTATCTGGGACAGGGCAAGTCGAGCAGTACTTC. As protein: CASSLVSGTGQVEQYF.

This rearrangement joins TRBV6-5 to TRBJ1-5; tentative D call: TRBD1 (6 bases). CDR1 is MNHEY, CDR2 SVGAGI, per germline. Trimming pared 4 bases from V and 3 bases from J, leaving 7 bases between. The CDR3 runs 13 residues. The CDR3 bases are TGTGCCAGCAGTTCAGGGGACAATCAGCCCCAGCATTTT. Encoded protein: CASSSGDNQPQHF.

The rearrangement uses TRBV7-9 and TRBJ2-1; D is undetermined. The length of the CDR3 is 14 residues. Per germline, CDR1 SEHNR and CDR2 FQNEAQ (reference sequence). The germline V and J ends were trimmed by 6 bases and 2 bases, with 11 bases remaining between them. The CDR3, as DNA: TGTGCCAGCAGTGTCAGAGACACCTACAATGAGCAGTTCTTC. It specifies CASSVRDTYNEQFF. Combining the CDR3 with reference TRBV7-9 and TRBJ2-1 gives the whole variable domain DTGVSQNPRHKITKRGQNVTFRCDPISEHNRLYWYRQTLGQGPEFLTYFQNEAQLEKSRLLSDRFSAERPKGSFSTLEIQRTEQGDSAMYLCASSVRDTYNEQFFGPGTRLTVL.

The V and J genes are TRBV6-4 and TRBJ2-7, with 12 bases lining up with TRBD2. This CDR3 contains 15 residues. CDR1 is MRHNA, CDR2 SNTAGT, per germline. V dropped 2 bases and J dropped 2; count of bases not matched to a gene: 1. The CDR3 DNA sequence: TGTGCCAGCAGTGACGGACTAGCGGGACCCTACGAGCAGTACTTC. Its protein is CASSDGLAGPYEQYF.

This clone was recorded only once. In DNA form, the CDR3 reads TGTGCTAGTGGTTTGCGTACTGGCTCTGAAGCTTTCTTT. Translating it yields CASGLRTGSEAFF. This rearrangement joins TRBV12-5 to TRBJ1-1; unclear D gene. Germline V CDR1 and CDR2: LGHNT, FRNRAP. V gave up 2 bases and J gave up 6 bases, with 10 bases separating them. This CDR3 has 13 residues.

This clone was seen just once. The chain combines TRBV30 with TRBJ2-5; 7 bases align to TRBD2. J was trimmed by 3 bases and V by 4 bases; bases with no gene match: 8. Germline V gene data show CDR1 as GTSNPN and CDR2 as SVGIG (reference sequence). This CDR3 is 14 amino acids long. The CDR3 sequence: CAWNPWLAEETQYF. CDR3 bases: TGTGCCTGGAACCCCTGGCTAGCGGAAGAGACCCAGTACTTC.

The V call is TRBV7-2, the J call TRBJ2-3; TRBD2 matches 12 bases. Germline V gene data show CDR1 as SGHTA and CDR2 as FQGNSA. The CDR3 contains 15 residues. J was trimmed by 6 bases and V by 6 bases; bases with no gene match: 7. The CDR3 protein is CASRRLAGEGDTQYF. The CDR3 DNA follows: TGTGCCAGCAGACGACTAGCGGGAGAAGGCGATACGCAGTATTTT.